The 6 T cell receptor beta chains below were found in one sample sequenced in a study. Via MiXCR, TCRdb re-called the 5' RACE reads, giving one row per CDR3 protein. The repertoire consists of fewer than 65,000 distinct CDR3 sequences, with about 31% occurring once and the leading ten covering about 2.3%. Sequencing was done on a sample of tumor-infiltrating naive CD4+ T cells sorted from the breast tumor. Noted subset: naive CD4+ T cells, CD4+CD45RA+CD25-. The source is a female donor with breast cancer.

This clonotype showed up many times. The J gene is TRBJ2-1, the V gene TRBV4-2; 11 bases are shared with TRBD2. The CDR3 sequence is 15 residues long. Trimming removed 4 bases from V and 2 bases from J; junction bases left unmatched: 1. CDR1 is LGHNA, CDR2 YNFKEQ, per germline. The CDR3 nucleotides read TGTGCCAGCAGCCTAGCGGGAGGGACCTACAATGAGCAGTTCTTC. Residues: CASSLAGGTYNEQFF.

The genes are TRBV4-2 and TRBJ1-4, with unresolved D. CDR3 size: 14 residues. Trimming stripped 0 bases from V and 5 bases from J, with 7 bases between. The germline V gene encodes CDR1 LGHNA and CDR2 YNFKEQ. The CDR3 region has the DNA TGTGCCAGCAGCCAAGAACAAAAAAATGAAAAACTGTTTTTT. It is translated as CASSQEQKNEKLFF.

With respect to this clonotype: A much larger clone sits a single nucleotide away, making a read error possible. The chain couples TRBV4-1 to TRBJ2-1; no reliable D call. Germline V lookup: CDR1 MGHRA, CDR2 YSYEKL. The CDR3 has 15 amino acids. V lost 0 bases and J lost 14, with 20 bases in between. The CDR3: CASSQDEARPRSEFF. The CDR3 DNA reads TGCGCCAGCAGCCAAGACGAAGCGAGACCGCGTTCGGAGTTCTTC.

Note on this clonotype: A much larger clone lies a single base off, so this may be a read error. The chain has TRBV4-2 and TRBJ2-7; D is perhaps TRBD1 or TRBD2 (5 bases each). Germline V gene data show CDR1 as LGHNA and CDR2 as YNFKEQ. The V end was cut by 0 bases, the J end by 3 bases, with 18 bases between. The CDR3 covers 17 residues. The CDR3 region is CASSQDPDGAQFYEQYF. The DNA of the CDR3 is TGTGCCAGCAGCCAAGATCCCGACGGGGCACAGTTCTACGAGCAGTACTTC.

This clonotype was seen ten or more times. The rearrangement uses TRBV9 and TRBJ1-2; D gene ambiguous. V dropped 0 bases and J dropped 2 bases, with 11 bases sitting between them. This CDR3 has 15 residues. The germline V gene encodes CDR1 SGDLS and CDR2 YYNGEE. CDR3 in DNA: TGTGCCAGCAGCGTAGCTCCGGGAGGCAACTATGGCTACACCTTC. Translating it yields CASSVAPGGNYGYTF. Filled out from reference TRBV9 and TRBJ1-2, the complete variable domain reads DSGVTQTPKHLITATGQRVTLRCSPRSGDLSVYWYQQSLDQGLQFLIQYYNGEERAKGNILERFSAQQFPDLHSELNLSSLELGDSALYFCASSVAPGGNYGYTFGSGTRLTVV.

The chain joins TRBV3-1 to TRBJ2-1; 8 nucleotides align to TRBD1. The CDR3 has 15 amino acids. Germline CDR1 is LGHDT and CDR2 is YNNKEL (reference sequence). V dropped 1 base and J dropped 7; count of bases not matched to a gene: 6. The CDR3 is CASSQGQGARNEQFF. For the CDR3, the DNA is TGTGCCAGCAGCCAAGGGCAGGGGGCGAGGAATGAGCAGTTCTTC.